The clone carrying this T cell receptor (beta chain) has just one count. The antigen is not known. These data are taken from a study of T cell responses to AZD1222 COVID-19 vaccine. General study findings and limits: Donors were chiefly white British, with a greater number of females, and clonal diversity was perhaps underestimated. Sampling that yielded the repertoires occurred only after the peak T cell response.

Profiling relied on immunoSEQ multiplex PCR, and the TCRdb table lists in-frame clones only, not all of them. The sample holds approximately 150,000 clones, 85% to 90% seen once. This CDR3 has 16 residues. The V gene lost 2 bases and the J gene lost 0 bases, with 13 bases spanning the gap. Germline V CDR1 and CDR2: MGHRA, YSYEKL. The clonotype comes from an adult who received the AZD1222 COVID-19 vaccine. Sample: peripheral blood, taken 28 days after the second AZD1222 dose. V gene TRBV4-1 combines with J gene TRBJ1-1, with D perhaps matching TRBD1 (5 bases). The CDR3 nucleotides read TGCGCCAGCAGCCAACTGCCGGGACGGATGAACACTGAAGCTTTCTTT. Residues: CASSQLPGRMNTEAFF.